This TCR beta chain was identified in a study of regulatory T cells in long-lasting Graves disease. Germline V gives CDR1 SGHAT, CDR2 FQNNGV. Germline trimming cut 5 bases from V and 7 bases from J; bases unmatched to any gene: 8. This CDR3 is built from 15 residues. Time point meaning: persistent/refractory GD, antithyroid drugs over 5 years with positive TRAb. Extracted RNA from PBMCs served as the source of the TCR library. Investigators prepared the TCR beta libraries by applying iRepertoire HTBI primers and Arm-PCR of CDR3 regions. TCRdb re-analysed the multiplex PCR reads in MiXCR, keeping a single row per CDR3 protein. The sample holds 300,000 or so distinct CDR3 sequences, around 20% seen once.

The rearrangement uses TRBV11-2 and TRBJ1-4; 9 bases line up with TRBD1. The clonotype was recovered from a female donor with Graves disease. The material was peripheral blood mononuclear cells (PBMCs), obtained when the disease was refractory, from a patient treated with antithyroid drugs. The CDR3 DNA sequence: TGTGCCAGCAGCCGAGAACAGGGGGCGAGTGAAAAACTGTTTTTT. It yields the protein CASSREQGASEKLFF.